This is a list of T cell receptor beta chains from one sample in a study of T-cell memory formation after mild COVID-19. TCRdb fed the 5' RACE reads into MiXCR, producing one record per CDR3 protein. There are 120,000 or so distinct CDR3 sequences in the sample; about 6% occur only once, and 2% to 2.5% lies in the top ten. Source material: PBMCs or a T cell subset sorted from them (not recorded which). The receptors here all came from an adult woman who had mild COVID-19 (a few samples of this study predate the infection). Cell type and time point are not known. Each CDR3 is given with its conserved first and last residue. A D gene is named only where the DNA matches it firmly. The size entry is marked missing in some rows and otherwise reads once, few, many or a size class.

J gene: TRBJ2-3; D gene: TRBD2; V gene: TRBV18; clone size: few; CDR3 DNA: TGTGCCAGCTCACCTCCGGGACTACCTACGCAGTATTTT; CDR3 protein: CASSPPGLPTQYF
J gene: TRBJ1-2; D gene: NA; V gene: TRBV20-1; clone size: many; CDR3 DNA: TGCAGTGCTAGAGATAGGGGCTACTATGGCTACACCTTC; CDR3 protein: CSARDRGYYGYTF
J gene: TRBJ2-7; D gene: NA; V gene: TRBV21-1; clone size: many; CDR3 DNA: TGTGCCAGCAGCAACCCCGTCGACAGGGGGCGATACGAGCAGTACTTC; CDR3 protein: CASSNPVDRGRYEQYF
J gene: TRBJ2-3; D gene: NA; V gene: TRBV7-2; clone size: NA; CDR3 DNA: TGTGCCAGCAGCTCTACTCGGGAAGATACGCAGTATTTT; CDR3 protein: CASSSTREDTQYF
J gene: TRBJ2-1; D gene: TRBD2; V gene: TRBV7-9; clone size: many; CDR3 DNA: TGTGCCAGCAGCTTAGGGGCGGGGGGCCCCGATGAGCAGTTCTTC; CDR3 protein: CASSLGAGGPDEQFF
J gene: TRBJ2-3; D gene: NA; V gene: TRBV7-3; clone size: few; CDR3 DNA: TGTGCCAGCAGCCTGGGCATGGCGGGGAGCACAGATACGCAGTATTTT; CDR3 protein: CASSLGMAGSTDTQYF
J gene: TRBJ2-5; D gene: NA; V gene: TRBV4-2; clone size: few; CDR3 DNA: TGTGCCAGCAGCCAAGATAACACGCAAGAGACCCAGTACTTC; CDR3 protein: CASSQDNTQETQYF
J gene: TRBJ1-6; D gene: TRBD1; V gene: TRBV7-9; clone size: many; CDR3 DNA: TGTGCCAGCACCCCTGGACAGGGGGCAAATTCACCCCTCCACTTT; CDR3 protein: CASTPGQGANSPLHF
J gene: TRBJ1-5; D gene: TRBD1; V gene: TRBV18; clone size: few; CDR3 DNA: TGTGCCAGCTCACAACAGGGGGCGAGCAATCAGCCCCAGCATTTT; CDR3 protein: CASSQQGASNQPQHF
J gene: TRBJ1-2; D gene: NA; V gene: TRBV27; clone size: few; CDR3 DNA: TGTGCCAGCAGTTTAACTCAGTTGAACTATGGCTACACCTTC; CDR3 protein: CASSLTQLNYGYTF
J gene: TRBJ2-5; D gene: TRBD2; V gene: TRBV3-1; clone size: few; CDR3 DNA: TGTGCCAGCAGCCAAGGCGCGGGAGTCCGAGGGGAGACCCAGTACTTC; CDR3 protein: CASSQGAGVRGETQYF
J gene: TRBJ1-6; D gene: TRBD1; V gene: TRBV5-1; clone size: NA; CDR3 DNA: TGCGCCAGCAGCTTGGGGACAGGGAGCTCCTATAATTCACCCCTCCACTTT; CDR3 protein: CASSLGTGSSYNSPLHF
J gene: TRBJ1-2; D gene: TRBD1; V gene: TRBV29-1; clone size: few; CDR3 DNA: TGCAGCGTCGAACAGGGGGCAGACTATGGCTACACCTTC; CDR3 protein: CSVEQGADYGYTF
J gene: TRBJ2-7; D gene: TRBD1; V gene: TRBV6-5; clone size: many; CDR3 DNA: TGTGCCAGCAGCCGGGCCCCGGGACAGGGGCTCTACGAGCAGTACTTC; CDR3 protein: CASSRAPGQGLYEQYF
J gene: TRBJ1-2; D gene: NA; V gene: TRBV20-1; clone size: NA; CDR3 DNA: TGCAGTGCTAGAGACGGGAGCTATGGCTACACCTTC; CDR3 protein: CSARDGSYGYTF
J gene: TRBJ1-2; D gene: TRBD1; V gene: TRBV7-9; clone size: few; CDR3 DNA: TGTGCCAGCAGCTCGGACAGGGGAGGCTATGGCTACACCTTC; CDR3 protein: CASSSDRGGYGYTF
J gene: TRBJ2-1; D gene: TRBD2; V gene: TRBV7-6; clone size: many; CDR3 DNA: TGTGCCAGCAGCTTGACTAGCGGGAGCACCTTTGAGCAGTTCTTC; CDR3 protein: CASSLTSGSTFEQFF
J gene: TRBJ2-5; D gene: TRBD2; V gene: TRBV18; clone size: few; CDR3 DNA: TGTGCCAGCTCACCACGGCTAGCGGACCAAGAGACCCAGTACTTC; CDR3 protein: CASSPRLADQETQYF
J gene: TRBJ2-3; D gene: TRBD1; V gene: TRBV20-1; clone size: few; CDR3 DNA: TGCAGTGCAGAGCGACAGGGGAGCACAGATACGCAGTATTTT; CDR3 protein: CSAERQGSTDTQYF
J gene: TRBJ2-7; D gene: TRBD1; V gene: TRBV4-2; clone size: many; CDR3 DNA: TGTGCCAGCAGCCAAGATCAGTGGGGACAGGGGTACGAGCAGTACTTC; CDR3 protein: CASSQDQWGQGYEQYF
J gene: TRBJ1-6; D gene: NA; V gene: TRBV27; clone size: NA; CDR3 DNA: TGTGCCAGCAGTTTAACCGACAGAGGCGATTCACCCCTCCACTTT; CDR3 protein: CASSLTDRGDSPLHF
J gene: TRBJ2-2; D gene: NA; V gene: TRBV7-9; clone size: few; CDR3 DNA: TGTGCCAGCAGCTTTTGGAAGGCTGAGACCGGGGAGCTGTTTTTT; CDR3 protein: CASSFWKAETGELFF
J gene: TRBJ1-5; D gene: TRBD1; V gene: TRBV4-1; clone size: few; CDR3 DNA: TGCGCCAGCAGCCATGGACAGGGGCCCAATCGGCCCCAGCATTTT; CDR3 protein: CASSHGQGPNRPQHF
J gene: TRBJ1-3; D gene: NA; V gene: TRBV7-9; clone size: few; CDR3 DNA: TGTGCCAGCAGCTTAAGATCCCCTGGGAACTCTGGAAACACCATATATTTT; CDR3 protein: CASSLRSPGNSGNTIYF
J gene: TRBJ2-3; D gene: TRBD2; V gene: TRBV4-1; clone size: many; CDR3 DNA: TGCGCCAGCAGCCAAGTAGGACTAGCGGGCACAGATACGCAGTATTTT; CDR3 protein: CASSQVGLAGTDTQYF
J gene: TRBJ1-2; D gene: TRBD1; V gene: TRBV5-1; clone size: few; CDR3 DNA: TGCGCCAGCAGCTTGGGGGACAGACTACTCAACTATGGCTACACCTTC; CDR3 protein: CASSLGDRLLNYGYTF
J gene: TRBJ2-3; D gene: NA; V gene: TRBV12-3/TRBV12-4; clone size: many; CDR3 DNA: TGTGCCAGCAGCCTTCTGGGGGGCACAGATACGCAGTATTTT; CDR3 protein: CASSLLGGTDTQYF
J gene: TRBJ1-1; D gene: NA; V gene: TRBV4-2; clone size: many; CDR3 DNA: TGTGCCAGCAGCCGCGAGACGGCCTTCAACACTGAAGCTTTCTTT; CDR3 protein: CASSRETAFNTEAFF
J gene: TRBJ2-3; D gene: NA; V gene: TRBV10-2; clone size: many; CDR3 DNA: TGCGCCAGCCTGGGAAACTCCGGCACAGATACGCAGTATTTT; CDR3 protein: CASLGNSGTDTQYF
J gene: TRBJ2-3; D gene: NA; V gene: TRBV5-1; clone size: few; CDR3 DNA: TGCGCCAGCAGCCAGACCGGGACTCCGGGAATGGATACGCAGTATTTT; CDR3 protein: CASSQTGTPGMDTQYF
J gene: TRBJ1-5; D gene: NA; V gene: TRBV5-5; clone size: NA; CDR3 DNA: TGTGCCAGCACCCGCGGGCAGGGGAGCAATCAGCCCCAGCATTTT; CDR3 protein: CASTRGQGSNQPQHF
J gene: TRBJ2-3; D gene: TRBD2; V gene: TRBV11-2; clone size: many; CDR3 DNA: TGTGCCAGCAGCTCACTAAAGACTAGCGGGAGATCAGATACGCAGTATTTT; CDR3 protein: CASSSLKTSGRSDTQYF
J gene: TRBJ1-5; D gene: TRBD1; V gene: TRBV20-1; clone size: few; CDR3 DNA: TGCAGTGCTAGATGGACAGGGTTAAATCAGCCCCAGCATTTT; CDR3 protein: CSARWTGLNQPQHF
J gene: TRBJ2-1; D gene: NA; V gene: TRBV10-3; clone size: NA; CDR3 DNA: TGTGCCATCAGGAGACAGGACTTCTACAATGAGCAGTTCTTC; CDR3 protein: CAIRRQDFYNEQFF
J gene: TRBJ2-6; D gene: NA; V gene: TRBV6-5; clone size: many; CDR3 DNA: TGTGCCAGCAGTTACTCCGGCATTACCTCTGGGGCCAACGTCCTGACTTTC; CDR3 protein: CASSYSGITSGANVLTF
J gene: TRBJ2-5; D gene: NA; V gene: TRBV5-4; clone size: NA; CDR3 DNA: TGTGCCAGCAGCTTGGCGGGCAGGGAAGAGACCCAGTACTTC; CDR3 protein: CASSLAGREETQYF
J gene: TRBJ1-1; D gene: NA; V gene: TRBV15; clone size: many; CDR3 DNA: TGTGCCACCAGCAGAGATCAGGGTAGGGTATTGGGCACTGAAGCTTTCTTT; CDR3 protein: CATSRDQGRVLGTEAFF
J gene: TRBJ2-3; D gene: NA; V gene: TRBV5-5; clone size: NA; CDR3 DNA: TGTGCCAGCATCCACCTACAGGTCCTGGGTGCAGATACGCAGTATTTT; CDR3 protein: CASIHLQVLGADTQYF
J gene: TRBJ2-7; D gene: NA; V gene: TRBV5-6; clone size: NA; CDR3 DNA: TGTGCCAGCAGCTTGGAGCCGGGATACGAGCAGTACTTC; CDR3 protein: CASSLEPGYEQYF
J gene: TRBJ2-1; D gene: TRBD2; V gene: TRBV12-3/TRBV12-4; clone size: many; CDR3 DNA: TGTGCCAGCAGTCTGACTAGCGGGACCTACAATGAGCAGTTCTTC; CDR3 protein: CASSLTSGTYNEQFF
J gene: TRBJ1-5; D gene: TRBD1; V gene: TRBV15; clone size: many; CDR3 DNA: TGTGCCACCACCTCTGACAGGGGGTTCAATCAGCCCCAGCATTTT; CDR3 protein: CATTSDRGFNQPQHF
J gene: TRBJ2-1; D gene: NA; V gene: TRBV7-2; clone size: few; CDR3 DNA: TGTGCCAGCAGCTGGGGACGGGGGAGGAATGAGCAGTTCTTC; CDR3 protein: CASSWGRGRNEQFF
J gene: TRBJ1-2; D gene: TRBD1; V gene: TRBV7-6; clone size: NA; CDR3 DNA: TGTGCCAGCAGCTTAGGGCTCGGGACAGGGGCTGGCTACACCTTC; CDR3 protein: CASSLGLGTGAGYTF
J gene: TRBJ2-7; D gene: TRBD2; V gene: TRBV20-1; clone size: few; CDR3 DNA: TGCAGTGCAAAGGGGACTAGCTATTACGAGCAGTACTTC; CDR3 protein: CSAKGTSYYEQYF
J gene: TRBJ2-5; D gene: NA; V gene: TRBV5-1; clone size: many; CDR3 DNA: TGCGCCAGCAGCTTGGTGACAGGACAAGAGACCCAGTACTTC; CDR3 protein: CASSLVTGQETQYF
J gene: TRBJ2-7; D gene: TRBD2; V gene: TRBV20-1; clone size: few; CDR3 DNA: TGCAGTGCTGCCACTAGCGGGACCATCTACGAGCAGTACTTC; CDR3 protein: CSAATSGTIYEQYF
J gene: TRBJ2-7; D gene: TRBD1; V gene: TRBV20-1; clone size: many; CDR3 DNA: TGCAGTGCCCGAGGCGGCAGGGGGCTGGACGAGCAGTACTTC; CDR3 protein: CSARGGRGLDEQYF
J gene: TRBJ2-6; D gene: NA; V gene: TRBV24-1; clone size: few; CDR3 DNA: TGTGCCACCAGTGAACTGGCTTCGTCTGGGGCCAACGTCCTGACTTTC; CDR3 protein: CATSELASSGANVLTF
J gene: TRBJ2-1; D gene: NA; V gene: TRBV3-1; clone size: NA; CDR3 DNA: TGTGCCAGCAGCCAGGGTGCAGGGACCTACAATGAGCAGTTCTTC; CDR3 protein: CASSQGAGTYNEQFF
J gene: TRBJ2-3; D gene: TRBD2; V gene: TRBV19; clone size: NA; CDR3 DNA: TGTGCCAGTAGGACCACTAGCGGGGGGGCCACAGATACGCAGTATTTT; CDR3 protein: CASRTTSGGATDTQYF